A single sample gave rise to the 20 T cell receptor beta chains below, sequenced in a study of identical twins. One entry per CDR3 protein, called by TCRdb with MiXCR from the 5' RACE reads. The data contain some 1,700,000 distinct CDR3 sequences, under 35% of them singletons. Specimen: cord blood. Source of these receptors: a newborn girl in good health.

CDR3 DNA: TGTGCCAGCAGCCCCCGGGACAGGGAGTTATTTGAAAAACTGTTTTTT. This codes for CASSPRDRELFEKLFF. This chain joins TRBV7-9 and TRBJ1-4, with 9 bases fitting TRBD1. From germline, CDR1 is SEHNR and CDR2 FQNEAQ (reference sequence). The CDR3 loop spans 16 amino acids. V trimming: 5 bases; J trimming: 7 bases; junction bases outside the gene matches: 11.

The chain employs TRBV29-1 and TRBJ2-3; D is possibly TRBD1 or TRBD2 (5 bases each). V was pared by 7 bases and J by 9 bases, with 11 bases between. The CDR3 contains 10 residues. Germline lookup yields CDR1 SQVTM and CDR2 ANQGSEA. The CDR3 region is CSAGTGTQYF. In DNA form, the CDR3 reads TGCAGCGCTGGGACGGGAACGCAGTATTTT.

The chain employs TRBV12-3 or TRBV12-4 and TRBJ2-7, with 11 bases fitting TRBD2. Trimming at V came to 5 bases and at J to 2 bases, leaving 11 bases not matched to a gene. There are 17 residues in the CDR3. CDR3 amino acids: CASSPTRTSGLTYEQYF. Here the CDR3 DNA reads TGTGCCAGCAGTCCTACTCGGACTAGCGGGCTAACCTACGAGCAGTACTTC.

The rearrangement joins TRBV20-1 to TRBJ1-6, with unresolved D. Germline V CDR1 and CDR2: DFQATT, SNEGSKA (reference sequence). V lost 4 bases, J lost 7 bases, and 14 bases lay in between. CDR3 length: 14 amino acids. CDR3 residues: CSAIVSGMNSPLHF. For the CDR3, the DNA is TGCAGTGCTATCGTCTCGGGGATGAATTCACCCCTCCACTTT.

The V and J genes are TRBV6-1 and TRBJ2-4; D may be TRBD1 or TRBD2 (6 bases each). CDR3 length: 17 residues. Looked up from germline, CDR1 is MNHNS and CDR2 is SASEGT. V lost 2 bases to trimming and J lost 1 base, with 15 bases between them. In DNA, the CDR3 is TGTGCCAGCAGTGAATTCCCGGGGGCGGTCGCCAAAAACATTCAGTACTTC. Protein sequence: CASSEFPGAVAKNIQYF.

This rearrangement joins TRBV29-1 to TRBJ1-3; 7 positions agree with TRBD1. This CDR3 has 14 amino acids. J gave up 7 bases and V 7 bases, and 13 bases lay outside the gene matches. CDR1 and CDR2 from the germline V gene are SQVTM and ANQGSEA. The CDR3 protein is CSGPDRQWGNTIYF. The DNA of the CDR3 is TGCAGCGGACCGGACAGGCAGTGGGGTAACACCATATATTTT.

This clonotype was seen at least ten times. V is TRBV10-3 and J is TRBJ2-7; no reliable D call. CDR3 size: 12 residues. Germline CDR1 ENHRY, CDR2 SYGVKD. V lost 3 bases and J lost 5, with 8 bases in between. The CDR3 protein is CAISESGNEQYF. In DNA form, the CDR3 reads TGTGCCATCAGTGAATCAGGAAACGAGCAGTACTTC.

This clonotype has a count of ten or more. This sequence joins TRBV5-1 and TRBJ2-1; the D is unclear. V was trimmed by 1 base and J by 8 bases, leaving 4 bases between them. The germline CDR1 and CDR2 sequences are SGHRS and YFSETQ. This CDR3 comprises 11 residues. Written as DNA, the CDR3 is TGCGCCAGCAGCTTGACTCATGAGCAGTTCTTC. It yields the protein CASSLTHEQFF.

This clonotype was seen repeatedly, ten times or more. The gene calls are TRBV6-5 and TRBJ2-1, with 8 bases identical to TRBD1. V shed 0 bases and J 4 bases; nucleotides not matched to a gene: 5. Germline loops: CDR1 MNHEY, CDR2 SVGAGI. The CDR3 runs to 16 residues. CDR3 nucleotides: TGTGCCAGCAGTTACTCCCCGGGACAGGTATACAATGAGCAGTTCTTC. It is translated as CASSYSPGQVYNEQFF.

This clonotype is a singleton in its sample. This chain uses TRBV29-1 with TRBJ2-3; 9 nucleotides match TRBD2. CDR1 is SQVTM, CDR2 ANQGSEA, per germline. The CDR3 runs 15 residues. V was clipped by 3 bases and J by 3 bases; unmatched bases: 7. CDR3 amino acids: CSVDAGGPSTDTQYF. In DNA form, the CDR3 reads TGCAGCGTTGACGCGGGAGGGCCGAGTACAGATACGCAGTATTTT.

This clonotype was counted between two and nine times. The rearrangement links TRBV6-5 to TRBJ1-5, with TRBD1 as a possible D gene (6 bases). Germline V lookup: CDR1 MNHEY, CDR2 SVGAGI. Trimming took 5 bases from V and 0 from J, leaving 11 bases between them. This CDR3 region has 15 residues. In nucleotides, the CDR3 is TGTGCCAGCAGTGCCAGGGGTTATAGCAATCAGCCCCAGCATTTT. Translating it yields CASSARGYSNQPQHF.

This clonotype has a handful of counts. The chain links TRBV2 to TRBJ2-5; possible D gene TRBD2, 6 bases. The germline V gene has CDR1 SNHLY and CDR2 FYNNEI. The V end lost 6 bases, the J end lost 11 bases, and 25 bases lay between the germline ends. The length of the CDR3 is 15 residues. This CDR3 reads CASSSFGSFSDEQYF. CDR3 DNA: TGTGCCAGCAGCTCCTTCGGGAGTTTTTCGGATGAGCAGTACTTC.

This clonotype was recorded at least ten times. V and J are TRBV29-1 and TRBJ1-2; TRBD1 aligns across 7 bases. The CDR3 is 12 amino acids. The ends lost 4 bases at V and 6 bases at J; junction bases unmatched: 5. Germline V gene data show CDR1 as SQVTM and CDR2 as ANQGSEA. CDR3 bases: TGCAGCGTTGGGTTCAGGGGGAATGGCTACACCTTC. Protein product: CSVGFRGNGYTF.

V gene TRBV7-9 combines with J gene TRBJ2-1, with 9 nucleotides matching TRBD1. CDR3 size: 15 residues. The germline V gene has CDR1 SEHNR and CDR2 FQNEAQ (reference sequence). With V trimmed by 6 bases and J by 3 bases, 6 bases remained unmatched. This chain's CDR3 is CASRIDRGDYNEQFF. CDR3 coding DNA: TGTGCCAGCAGGATTGACAGGGGGGACTACAATGAGCAGTTCTTC.

As for this clonotype: This could be a read error, since a much larger clone is one nucleotide away. CDR3 nucleotides: TGTGCCTGCAGCTTAACCCCGTTAGCCAAAAACATTCAGTACTTC. It is translated as CACSLTPLAKNIQYF. The gene calls are TRBV7-2 and TRBJ2-4; D is ambiguous. This CDR3 has 15 amino acids. CDR1 and CDR2 (germline): SGHTA, FQGNSA.

The chain employs TRBV28 and TRBJ2-1, with TRBD2 matching 7 bases. The CDR3 runs to 15 residues. CDR1 and CDR2 from the germline V gene are MDHEN and SYDVKM. V dropped 7 bases and J dropped 5; count of bases not matched to a gene: 11. The CDR3 DNA follows: TGTGCCAGCATCGAAGCGGGGAGAACACACAATGAGCAGTTCTTC. This translates into CASIEAGRTHNEQFF.

CDR3 loop: CSAESGGGTDTQYF. CDR3 coding DNA: TGCAGTGCTGAAAGCGGGGGGGGCACAGATACGCAGTATTTT. The chain links TRBV20-1 to TRBJ2-3; 10 bases fit TRBD2. Germline CDR1 is DFQATT and CDR2 is SNEGSKA (reference sequence). There are 14 residues in the CDR3. V trimming: 5 bases; J trimming: 1 base; junction bases outside the gene matches: 3.

The chain combines TRBV5-1 with TRBJ1-2; D gene uncertain. Trimming left V 4 bases short and J 6 bases short, with 22 bases between. Germline assignment: CDR1 SGHRS and CDR2 YFSETQ. This CDR3 has 16 residues. The CDR3 sequence: CASSDSKAVPADGYTF. The CDR3 nucleotides read TGCGCCAGCAGCGATTCTAAAGCGGTCCCAGCGGATGGCTACACCTTC.

This clonotype has only a few counts. The junction departs from germline at one end; a sequencing error may be responsible. The chain carries TRBV6-5 and TRBJ2-7, with D possibly matching TRBD2 (6 bases). The CDR3 length is 16 residues. Germline CDR1 MNHEY, CDR2 SVGAGI. CDR3 amino acids: CASSYSPGLSSYGQYF. CDR3 sequence (DNA): TGTGCCAGCAGTTACTCACCGGGACTCAGCTCCTACGGGCAGTACTTC.

This clonotype was counted only a few times. The chain joins TRBV6-5 to TRBJ2-7; possibly TRBD1 for D (6 bases). CDR3 length equals 15 residues. Germline V CDR1 and CDR2: MNHEY, SVGAGI. Trimming stripped 0 bases from V and 1 base from J, with 10 bases between. The CDR3 DNA reads TGTGCCAGCAGTTACTCTCATACAGGGTCCTACGAGCAGTACTTC. The encoded protein is CASSYSHTGSYEQYF.